What follows is one T cell receptor (beta chain) and its context. These data originate in a study of cytomegalovirus exposure and HLA in healthy donors. The PCR employed 60 Vbeta primers together with 13 Jbeta primers. Libraries were prepared by immunoSEQ multiplex PCR; TCRdb keeps only in-frame clonotypes and omits some of them. The table has about 55,000 clones, approximately 71% seen once. Trimming removed 4 bases from V and 2 bases from J; junction bases left unmatched: 2. The CDR3 spans 14 residues. Germline V gives CDR1 MGHRA, CDR2 YSYEKL. This sequence joins TRBV4-1 and TRBJ1-5; the match to TRBD1 covers 7 bases. The clonotype comes from a man aged 40-49 years in good health and CMV-seropositive. The material sequenced was PBMCs. The CDR3 bases are TGCGCCAGCAGCCGTGACAGGGGCAATCAGCCCCAGCATTTT. Translating gives CASSRDRGNQPQHF.